The sequence of this TCR beta chain was determined in a study of blood T cell repertoires in COVID-19 (dated by TCRdb to 2020 to 2021). About the study as a whole: Samples covering the acute and convalescent phases of COVID-19 were provided by collaborators in the United States, Italy and Spain. The dataset comprised deeply sampled blood TCRbeta repertoires from subjects exposed to, actively infected with, or recovered from COVID-19. Where available, HLA class I and class II types were obtained from metadata supplied by the sample provider rather than from assay-based typing. The sample metadata nearly always contained a de-identified subject ID, COVID-19 status, age in years and sex. The samples were drawn from two sources: the first 160 participants of the ongoing ImmuneRACE study, and 1,000 to 1,500 subjects contributed by 6 global collaborators. The repertoires were released in a freely available public database meant as a resource for research on the immune response to SARS-CoV-2. The material from the prospective study consisted of cDNA or gDNA derived from T cells, B-cell-depleted T cells, or PBMCs. Overall results and qualifications from the work: The quantity of clinical and demographic metadata differed by source and by participant and was supplied without curation.

TCRbeta CDR3 regions were amplified from genomic DNA by means of the immunoSEQ Assay, a bias-controlled multiplex PCR. As for the authors' bioinformatics: The number of nucleated cells in each sample was estimated from the amplification of reference gene primers within the assay. To quantify the absolute abundance of each unique TCRbeta CDR3 rearrangement, sequence reads were collapsed and filtered. For each sample, productive Simpson clonality was calculated as the square root of Simpson's diversity index over productive rearrangements. TCRdb holds this immuneACCESS table with in-frame rearrangements only. Some clones are missing; in checked studies, unresolved V genes explain under half, and the rest has no known cause. V, J and clone size derive from that table, while D and trimming were established from the DNA sequence. The sample data list under 250,000 clones, and about 80% of these were observed just once. Jointly, the top ten make up around 3.5% of the sample.

The germline V end is reduced by 0 bases and the J end by 2 bases; junction bases left unmatched: 4. The CDR1 and CDR2 encoded by the germline V gene are MGHRA and YSYEKL. CDR3 length: 17 amino acids, cysteine to phenylalanine. CDR3 DNA only is kept here, 51 bases in frame from base 1. Participants in the prospective study were enrolled through a virtual design, were aged about 18 to 89 years, and lived in roughly 24 United States geographic areas. In the prospective study, cohorts were assigned on the basis of participant-reported clinical history obtained from a screening survey and a study questionnaire. A participant counted as exposed if, within 2 weeks of entering the study, that participant had been in contact with someone who had a PCR-confirmed or clinician-diagnosed COVID-19 case. Each participant in the prospective study had whole blood, serum and a nasopharyngeal or oropharyngeal swab collected by mobile phlebotomists. Participants in the prospective study had the option to provide additional blood draws and questionnaires over a roughly 2-month period. Before DNA extraction, blood samples from the prospective study were shipped at room temperature or frozen.

This clone was found once. Its antigen is unknown. No much larger clonotype is one base removed from it; base qualities were not supplied. The material sequenced was PBMCs or T cells enriched from blood (not recorded which). The TCR sequence derives from a woman aged 40-49 years who had been exposed to COVID-19. The V gene is TRBV4-1 and the J gene is TRBJ2-1; 10 central nucleotides agree with TRBD2. The DNA reads TGCGCCAGCAGCCAAGACCTAGCGGGGGTGCCCTACAATGAGCAGTTCTTC. Its amino acids are CASSQDLAGVPYNEQFF.